A selection of T cell receptor beta chains follows, all from one sample in a study of shared clonotypes between healthy human individuals. The repertoire was sequenced with immunoSEQ multiplex PCR; TCRdb's copy has only in-frame clones and lacks some. The table includes about 2.4 million clones, 90% to 95% detected once. Specimen: naive CD4+ T cells from PBMCs. Source of these receptors: a young man in good health. Some clones in this sample may be carry-over from other donors' samples. Both conserved end residues are trimmed from each CDR3. D genes are given only for firm matches.

D: TRBD2
V: TRBV4-1
CDR3: ASSQAGTSGYEQY

D: TRBD1
V: TRBV27
CDR3: ASSPHRTGKNTEAF

D: NA
V: TRBV5-4
CDR3: ASSTQGLDWRANVLT

D: TRBD2
V: TRBV18
CDR3: ASSPPSGAGGRESEQF

D: TRBD2
V: TRBV7-9
CDR3: ASSSRLAGALTYEQY

D: TRBD1
V: TRBV10-3
CDR3: AISDRDRGNQPQH

D: TRBD1
V: TRBV30
CDR3: AWSRTGYDYGYT

D: TRBD1
V: TRBV5-1
CDR3: ASSLGQGHEQF

D: NA
V: TRBV6-1
CDR3: ASSYAETQY

D: NA
V: TRBV10-3
CDR3: AIQSEAGSNTEAF

D: NA
V: TRBV5-1
CDR3: ASSLDEGRHEKLF

D: TRBD2
V: TRBV18
CDR3: ASSPSAGGGNEQF

D: NA
V: TRBV28
CDR3: ASSSTPEVFRNQPQH

D: TRBD2
V: TRBV6-5
CDR3: ASSWTSGRYNEQF

D: NA
V: TRBV28
CDR3: ASRDSGGGITEAF

D: TRBD2
V: TRBV6-1
CDR3: ASREGPGANVLT

D: NA
V: TRBV5-1
CDR3: ASSLAITGNTGELF

D: NA
V: TRBV5-8
CDR3: ASSSLVLPQH

D: TRBD1
V: TRBV5-4
CDR3: ASSDDRGNQPQH

D: NA
V: TRBV28
CDR3: ASSEDIPPQH

D: NA
V: TRBV2
CDR3: ASSEGLTAAFPGELF

D: NA
V: TRBV27
CDR3: ASSTHPGLGDNSPLH

D: TRBD2
V: TRBV28
CDR3: ASTGGLAGTYEQY

D: TRBD2
V: TRBV30
CDR3: AWTSGRADEQF

D: TRBD1
V: TRBV7-9
CDR3: ASSSGTGGYEQY

D: TRBD1
V: TRBV30
CDR3: AWSRDRVRETQY

D: NA
V: TRBV7-2
CDR3: ASSFTGPPGELF

D: NA
V: TRBV5-6
CDR3: ASSRDKPEDQPQH

D: NA
V: TRBV19
CDR3: ASRDLSNQPQH

D: NA
V: TRBV28
CDR3: ASNWGTEAF

D: TRBD2
V: TRBV28
CDR3: ASSWGGARNGEQF

D: NA
V: TRBV4-3
CDR3: ASSQDHHRATGEKLF

D: NA
V: TRBV4-1
CDR3: ASSQADRQWDEQY

D: TRBD2
V: TRBV6-1
CDR3: ASSGPGGTLSTDTQY

D: NA
V: TRBV29-1
CDR3: SVGTDRGNEQF

D: NA
V: TRBV29-1
CDR3: SVVGTEQF

D: TRBD1
V: TRBV7-9
CDR3: ASSLVTGGNYEQY

D: NA
V: TRBV6-5
CDR3: ASSYFGIGSDTQY

D: NA
V: TRBV11-2
CDR3: ASSPFRDLKTQY

D: NA
V: TRBV9
CDR3: ASSETGWETQY

D: TRBD1
V: TRBV7-2
CDR3: ASSWRTGAYEQY

D: NA
V: TRBV2
CDR3: ASSPQGYEQY